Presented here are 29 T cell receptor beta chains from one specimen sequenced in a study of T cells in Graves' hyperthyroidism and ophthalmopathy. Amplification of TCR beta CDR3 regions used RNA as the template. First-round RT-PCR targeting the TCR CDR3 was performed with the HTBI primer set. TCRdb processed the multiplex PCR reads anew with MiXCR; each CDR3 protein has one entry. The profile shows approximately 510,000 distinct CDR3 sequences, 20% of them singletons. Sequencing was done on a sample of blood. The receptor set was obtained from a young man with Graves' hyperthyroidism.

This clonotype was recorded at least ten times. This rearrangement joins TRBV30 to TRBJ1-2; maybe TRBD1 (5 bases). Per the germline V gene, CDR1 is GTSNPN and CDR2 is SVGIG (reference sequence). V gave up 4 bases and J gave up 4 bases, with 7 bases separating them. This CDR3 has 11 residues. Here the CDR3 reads CAWTGSYGYTF. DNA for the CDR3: TGTGCCTGGACAGGGTCCTATGGCTACACCTTC.

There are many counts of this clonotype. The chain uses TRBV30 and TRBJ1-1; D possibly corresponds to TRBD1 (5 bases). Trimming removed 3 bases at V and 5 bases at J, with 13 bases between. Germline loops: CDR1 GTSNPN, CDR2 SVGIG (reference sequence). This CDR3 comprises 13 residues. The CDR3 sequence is CAWRRGIGTEAFF. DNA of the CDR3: TGTGCCTGGAGGCGGGGGATAGGAACTGAAGCTTTCTTT.

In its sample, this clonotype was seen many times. CDR3: CASSQVGIDYGYTF. The CDR3 coding sequence is TGCGCCAGCAGCCAAGTGGGGATTGACTATGGCTACACCTTC. The rearrangement joins TRBV4-1 to TRBJ1-2; D is undetermined. The germline V gene encodes CDR1 MGHRA and CDR2 YSYEKL. Trimming took off 1 base at V and 3 bases at J, with 9 bases between the two ends. This CDR3 contains 14 residues.

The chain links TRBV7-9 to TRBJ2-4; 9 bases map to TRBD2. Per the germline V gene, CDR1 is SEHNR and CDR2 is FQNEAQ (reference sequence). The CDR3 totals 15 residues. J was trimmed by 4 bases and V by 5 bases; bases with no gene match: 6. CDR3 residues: CASSPSGGRKNIQYF. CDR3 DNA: TGTGCCAGCAGCCCGAGCGGGGGGAGGAAAAACATTCAGTACTTC.

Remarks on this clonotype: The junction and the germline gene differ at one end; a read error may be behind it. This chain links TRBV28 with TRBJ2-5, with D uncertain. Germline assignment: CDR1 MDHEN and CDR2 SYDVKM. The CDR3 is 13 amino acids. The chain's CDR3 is CASSPPSSETQYF. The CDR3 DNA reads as TGTGCCAGCAGTCCGCCCAGCTCAGAGACGCAGTACTTC.

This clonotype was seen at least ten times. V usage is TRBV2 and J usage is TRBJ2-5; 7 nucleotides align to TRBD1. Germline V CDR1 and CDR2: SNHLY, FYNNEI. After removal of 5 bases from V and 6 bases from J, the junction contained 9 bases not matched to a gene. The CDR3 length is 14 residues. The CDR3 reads CASSSTGSAQTQYF. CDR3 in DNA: TGTGCCAGCAGTTCGACAGGGAGTGCGCAGACCCAGTACTTC.

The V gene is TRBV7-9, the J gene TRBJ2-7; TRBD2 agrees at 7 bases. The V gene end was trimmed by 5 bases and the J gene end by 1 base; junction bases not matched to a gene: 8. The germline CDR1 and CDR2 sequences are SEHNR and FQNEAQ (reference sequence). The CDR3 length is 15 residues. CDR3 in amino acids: CASSLSGAGSYEQYF. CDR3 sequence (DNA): TGTGCCAGCAGCCTCAGCGGGGCGGGGTCCTACGAGCAGTACTTC.

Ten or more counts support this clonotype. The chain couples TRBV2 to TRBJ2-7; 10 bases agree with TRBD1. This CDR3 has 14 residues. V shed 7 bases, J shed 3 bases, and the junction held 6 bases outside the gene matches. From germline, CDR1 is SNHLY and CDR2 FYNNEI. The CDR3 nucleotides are TGTGCCAGCACCTGGGACAGGGGACGCTACGAGCAGTACTTC. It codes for CASTWDRGRYEQYF.

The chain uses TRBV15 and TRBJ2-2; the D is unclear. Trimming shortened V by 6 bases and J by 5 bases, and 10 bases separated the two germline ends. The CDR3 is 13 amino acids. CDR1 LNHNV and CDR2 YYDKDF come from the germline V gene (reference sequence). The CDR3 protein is CATRPETTGELFF. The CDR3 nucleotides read TGTGCCACCAGGCCAGAAACTACCGGGGAGCTGTTTTTT.

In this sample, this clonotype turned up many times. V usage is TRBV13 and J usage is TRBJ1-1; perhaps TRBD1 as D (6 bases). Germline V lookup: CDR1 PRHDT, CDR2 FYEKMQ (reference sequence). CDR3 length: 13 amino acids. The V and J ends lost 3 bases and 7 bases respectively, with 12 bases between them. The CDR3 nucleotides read TGTGCCAGCAGCTTCGGACAGACGTTTGAAGCTTTCTTT. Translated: CASSFGQTFEAFF.

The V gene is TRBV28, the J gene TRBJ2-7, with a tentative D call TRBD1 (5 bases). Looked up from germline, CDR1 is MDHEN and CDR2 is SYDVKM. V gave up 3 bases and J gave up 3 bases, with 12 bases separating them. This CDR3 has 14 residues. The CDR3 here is CASSFWQGGYEQYF. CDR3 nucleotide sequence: TGTGCCAGCAGTTTTTGGCAGGGTGGCTACGAGCAGTACTTC.

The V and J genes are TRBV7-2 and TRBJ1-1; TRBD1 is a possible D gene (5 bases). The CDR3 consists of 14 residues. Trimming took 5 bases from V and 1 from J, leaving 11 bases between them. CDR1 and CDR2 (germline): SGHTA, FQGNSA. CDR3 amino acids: CASSQTATNTEAFF. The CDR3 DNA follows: TGTGCCAGCAGCCAGACAGCGACGAACACTGAAGCTTTCTTT.

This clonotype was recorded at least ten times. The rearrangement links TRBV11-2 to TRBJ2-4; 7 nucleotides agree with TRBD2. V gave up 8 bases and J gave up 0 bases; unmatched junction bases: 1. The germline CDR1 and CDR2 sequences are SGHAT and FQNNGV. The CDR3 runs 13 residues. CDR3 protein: CASREVAKNIQYF. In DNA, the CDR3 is TGTGCCAGCCGGGAGGTAGCCAAAAACATTCAGTACTTC.

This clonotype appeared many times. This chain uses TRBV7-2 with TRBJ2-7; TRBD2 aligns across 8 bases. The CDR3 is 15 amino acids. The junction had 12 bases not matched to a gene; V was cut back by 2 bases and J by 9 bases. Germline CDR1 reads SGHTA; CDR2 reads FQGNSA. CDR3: CASSLSWSGGWGQYF. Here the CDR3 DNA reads TGTGCCAGCAGCTTAAGTTGGAGCGGGGGTTGGGGGCAGTACTTC.

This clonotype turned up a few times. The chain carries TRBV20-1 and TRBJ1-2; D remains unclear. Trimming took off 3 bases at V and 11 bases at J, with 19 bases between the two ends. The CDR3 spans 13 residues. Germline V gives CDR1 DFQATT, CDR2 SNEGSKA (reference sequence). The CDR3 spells CSARTTSGSWYTF. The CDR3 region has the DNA TGCAGTGCTAGGACGACATCCGGATCTTGGTACACCTTC.

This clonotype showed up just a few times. CDR3 in amino acids: CASSPGRGRSGNTIYF. In nucleotides, the CDR3 is TGTGCCAGCAGCCCAGGGAGGGGGCGGAGTGGAAACACCATATATTTT. V is TRBV27 and J is TRBJ1-3, with 7 bases identical to TRBD1. The germline gives CDR1 MNHEY, CDR2 SMNVEV (reference sequence). This CDR3 region has 16 residues. V dropped 6 bases and J dropped 3; count of bases not matched to a gene: 11.

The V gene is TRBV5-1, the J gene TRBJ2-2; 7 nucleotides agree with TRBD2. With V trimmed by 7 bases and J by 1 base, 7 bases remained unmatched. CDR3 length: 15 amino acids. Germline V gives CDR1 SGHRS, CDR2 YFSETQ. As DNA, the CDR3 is TGCGCCAGCGCATCAACGGGGGGGAACACCGGGGAGCTGTTTTTT. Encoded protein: CASASTGGNTGELFF.

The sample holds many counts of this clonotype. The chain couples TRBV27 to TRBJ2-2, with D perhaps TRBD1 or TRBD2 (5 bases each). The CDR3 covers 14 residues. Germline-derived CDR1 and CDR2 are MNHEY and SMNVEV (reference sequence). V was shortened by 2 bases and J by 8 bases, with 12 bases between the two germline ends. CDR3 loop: CASSLRDDIGELFF. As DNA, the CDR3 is TGTGCCAGCAGTTTAAGGGACGACATTGGGGAGCTGTTTTTT.

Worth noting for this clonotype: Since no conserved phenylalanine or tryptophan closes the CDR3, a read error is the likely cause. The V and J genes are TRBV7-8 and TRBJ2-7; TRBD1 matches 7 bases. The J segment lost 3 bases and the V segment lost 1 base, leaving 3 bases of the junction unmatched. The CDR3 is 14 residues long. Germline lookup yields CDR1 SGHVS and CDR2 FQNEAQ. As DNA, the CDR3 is TGTGCCAGCAGCTTAGTAGGACAGGACTACGAGCAGTACTAC. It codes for CASSLVGQDYEQYY.

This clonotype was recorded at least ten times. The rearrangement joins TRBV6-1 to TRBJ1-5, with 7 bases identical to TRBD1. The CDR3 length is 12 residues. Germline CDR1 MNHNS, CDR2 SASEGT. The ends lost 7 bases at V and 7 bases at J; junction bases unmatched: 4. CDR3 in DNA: TGTGCCAGCAAATACAGGGGACAGCCCCAGCATTTT. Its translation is CASKYRGQPQHF.

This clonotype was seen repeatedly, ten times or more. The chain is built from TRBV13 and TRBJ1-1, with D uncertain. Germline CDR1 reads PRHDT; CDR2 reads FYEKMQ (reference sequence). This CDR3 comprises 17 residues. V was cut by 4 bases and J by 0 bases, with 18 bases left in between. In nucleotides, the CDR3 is TGTGCCAGCAGCTCAAACCCGCCGTTCGGCATGAACACTGAAGCTTTCTTT. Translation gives CASSSNPPFGMNTEAFF.

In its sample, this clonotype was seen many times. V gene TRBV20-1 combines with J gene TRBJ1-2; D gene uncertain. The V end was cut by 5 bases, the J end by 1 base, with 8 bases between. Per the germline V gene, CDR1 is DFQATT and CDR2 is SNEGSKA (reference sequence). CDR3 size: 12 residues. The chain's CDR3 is CSARVGNYGYTF. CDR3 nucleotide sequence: TGCAGTGCTCGCGTGGGTAACTATGGCTACACCTTC.

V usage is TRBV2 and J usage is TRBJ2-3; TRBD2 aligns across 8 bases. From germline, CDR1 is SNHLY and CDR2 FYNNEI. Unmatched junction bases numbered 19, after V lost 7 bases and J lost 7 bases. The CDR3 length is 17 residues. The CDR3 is CASIEEAGDPTSNTQYF. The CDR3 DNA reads TGTGCCAGCATAGAGGAAGCGGGGGACCCCACAAGTAATACGCAGTATTTT.

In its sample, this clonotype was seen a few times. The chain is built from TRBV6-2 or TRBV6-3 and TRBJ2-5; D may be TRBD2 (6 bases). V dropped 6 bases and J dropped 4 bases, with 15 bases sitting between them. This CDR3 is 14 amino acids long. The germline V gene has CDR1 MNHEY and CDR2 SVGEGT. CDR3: CASSATGARETQYF. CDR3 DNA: TGTGCCAGCAGCGCAACGGGAGCGCGAGAGACCCAGTACTTC.

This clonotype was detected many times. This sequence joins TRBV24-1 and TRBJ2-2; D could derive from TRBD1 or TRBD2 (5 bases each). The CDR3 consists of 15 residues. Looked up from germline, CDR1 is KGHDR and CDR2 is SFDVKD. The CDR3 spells CATQSGTVNTGELFF. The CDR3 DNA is TGTGCAACCCAGTCCGGGACGGTGAACACCGGGGAGCTGTTTTTT.

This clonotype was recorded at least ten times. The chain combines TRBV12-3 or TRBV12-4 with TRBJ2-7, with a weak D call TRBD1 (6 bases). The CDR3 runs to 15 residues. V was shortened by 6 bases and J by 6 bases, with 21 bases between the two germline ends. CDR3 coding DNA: TGTGCCAGCAGCAAATTGGCAGGGGTCCCTACCGAGCAGTACTTC. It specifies CASSKLAGVPTEQYF.

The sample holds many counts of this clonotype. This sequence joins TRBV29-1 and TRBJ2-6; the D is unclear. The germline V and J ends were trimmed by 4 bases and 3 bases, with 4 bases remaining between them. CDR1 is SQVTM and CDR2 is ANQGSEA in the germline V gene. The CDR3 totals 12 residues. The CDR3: CSVGDGANVLTF. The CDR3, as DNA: TGCAGCGTTGGGGATGGGGCCAACGTCCTGACTTTC.

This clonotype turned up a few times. CDR3 residues: CASSFTGAEDEQYF. The CDR3 DNA sequence: TGCGCCAGCAGCTTCACAGGGGCTGAGGACGAGCAGTACTTC. The chain combines TRBV5-1 with TRBJ2-7; 7 nucleotides match TRBD1. The V and J ends lost 2 bases and 5 bases, in that order; junction bases with no gene match: 7. The CDR3 length is 14 residues. The germline V gene has CDR1 SGHRS and CDR2 YFSETQ.

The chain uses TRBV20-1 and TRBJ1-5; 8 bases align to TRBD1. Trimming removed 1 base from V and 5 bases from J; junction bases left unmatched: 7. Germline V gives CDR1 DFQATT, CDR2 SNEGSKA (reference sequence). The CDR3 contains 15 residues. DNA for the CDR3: TGCAGTGCTAGAGTGATAGAGACAGGGGATCAGCCCCAGCATTTT. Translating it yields CSARVIETGDQPQHF.